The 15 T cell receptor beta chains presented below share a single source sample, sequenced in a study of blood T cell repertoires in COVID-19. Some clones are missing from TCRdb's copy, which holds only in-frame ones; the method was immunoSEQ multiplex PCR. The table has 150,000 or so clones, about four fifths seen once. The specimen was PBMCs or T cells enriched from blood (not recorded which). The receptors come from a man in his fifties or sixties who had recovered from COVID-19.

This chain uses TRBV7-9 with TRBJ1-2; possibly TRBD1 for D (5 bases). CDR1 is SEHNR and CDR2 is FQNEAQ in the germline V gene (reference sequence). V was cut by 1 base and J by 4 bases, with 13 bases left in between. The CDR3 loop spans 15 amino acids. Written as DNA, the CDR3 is TGTGCCAGCAGCTTAGGCGGGGGATCGAGCTATGGCTACACCTTC. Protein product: CASSLGGGSSYGYTF.

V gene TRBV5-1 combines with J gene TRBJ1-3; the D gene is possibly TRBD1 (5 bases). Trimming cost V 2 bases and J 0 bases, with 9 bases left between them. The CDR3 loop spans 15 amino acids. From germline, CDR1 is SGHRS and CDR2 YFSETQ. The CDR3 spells CASSFDSSSGNTIYF. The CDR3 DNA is TGCGCCAGCAGCTTCGACAGTTCCTCTGGAAACACCATATATTTT.

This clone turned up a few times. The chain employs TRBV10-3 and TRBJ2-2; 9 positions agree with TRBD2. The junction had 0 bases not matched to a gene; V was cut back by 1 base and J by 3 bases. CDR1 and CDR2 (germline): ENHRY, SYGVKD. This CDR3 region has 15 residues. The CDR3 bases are TGTGCCATCAGTGAGTTAGCGGGGGACACCGGGGAGCTGTTTTTT. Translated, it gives CAISELAGDTGELFF.

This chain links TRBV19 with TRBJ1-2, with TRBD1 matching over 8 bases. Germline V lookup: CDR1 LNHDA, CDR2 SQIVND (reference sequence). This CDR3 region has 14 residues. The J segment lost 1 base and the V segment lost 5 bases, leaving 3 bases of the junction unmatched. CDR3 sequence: CASSSTGGNYGYTF. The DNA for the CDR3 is TGTGCCAGTAGTTCAACAGGGGGTAACTATGGCTACACCTTC.

CDR3 bases: TGCGCCAGCAGCTTGGAGGCGGGGGGCTTCACAGATACGCAGTATTTT. It translates to CASSLEAGGFTDTQYF. The genes are TRBV5-1 and TRBJ2-3; 8 nucleotides align to TRBD2. The germline gives CDR1 SGHRS, CDR2 YFSETQ. This CDR3 is 16 amino acids long. The V segment lost 0 bases and the J segment 2 bases; nucleotides outside the gene matches: 5. The whole variable domain, remainder taken from reference TRBV5-1 and TRBJ2-3, is KAGVTQTPRYLIKTRGQQVTLSCSPISGHRSVSWYQQTPGQGLQFLFEYFSETQRNKGNFPGRFSGRQFSNSRSEMNVSTLELGDSALYLCASSLEAGGFTDTQYFGPGTRLTVL.

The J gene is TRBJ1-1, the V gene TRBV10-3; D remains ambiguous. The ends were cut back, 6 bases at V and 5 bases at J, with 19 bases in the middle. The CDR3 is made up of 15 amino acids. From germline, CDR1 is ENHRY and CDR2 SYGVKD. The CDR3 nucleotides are TGTGCCATCAGATTCGAGCCCGCTCGGGATACTGAAGCTTTCTTT. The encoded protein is CAIRFEPARDTEAFF.

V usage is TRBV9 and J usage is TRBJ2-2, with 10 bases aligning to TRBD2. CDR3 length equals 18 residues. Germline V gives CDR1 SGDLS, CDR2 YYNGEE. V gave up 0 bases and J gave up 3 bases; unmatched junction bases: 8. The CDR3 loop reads CASSVDPSGGTDTGELFF. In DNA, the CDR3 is TGTGCCAGCAGCGTAGATCCTAGCGGGGGTACGGACACCGGGGAGCTGTTTTTT.

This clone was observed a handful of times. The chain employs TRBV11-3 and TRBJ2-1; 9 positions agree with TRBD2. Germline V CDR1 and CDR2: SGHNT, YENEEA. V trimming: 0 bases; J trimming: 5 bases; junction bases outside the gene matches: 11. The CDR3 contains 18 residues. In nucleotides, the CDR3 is TGTGCCAGCAGCTTAGATCAAGGGGGGACTAGCAGAAACAATGAGCAGTTCTTC. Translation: CASSLDQGGTSRNNEQFF.

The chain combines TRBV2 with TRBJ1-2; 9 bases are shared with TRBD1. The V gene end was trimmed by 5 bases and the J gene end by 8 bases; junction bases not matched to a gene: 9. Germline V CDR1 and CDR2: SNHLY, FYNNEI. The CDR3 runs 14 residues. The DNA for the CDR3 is TGTGCCAGCAGTTCGGACAGGGGCGGATACGGCTACACCTTC. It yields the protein CASSSDRGGYGYTF.

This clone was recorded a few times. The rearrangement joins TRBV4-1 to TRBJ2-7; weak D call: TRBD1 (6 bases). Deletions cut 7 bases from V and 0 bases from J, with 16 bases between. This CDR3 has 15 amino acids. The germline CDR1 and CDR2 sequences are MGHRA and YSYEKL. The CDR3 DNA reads TGCGCCAGCACCCCATCAGGGGACCTCTCCTACGAGCAGTACTTC. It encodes CASTPSGDLSYEQYF.

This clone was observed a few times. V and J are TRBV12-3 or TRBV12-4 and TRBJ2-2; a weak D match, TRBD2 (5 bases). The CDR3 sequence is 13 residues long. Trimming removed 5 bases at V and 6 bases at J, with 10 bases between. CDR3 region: CASSRTRPGELFF. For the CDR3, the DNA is TGTGCCAGCAGTCGTACTAGGCCCGGGGAGCTGTTTTTT.

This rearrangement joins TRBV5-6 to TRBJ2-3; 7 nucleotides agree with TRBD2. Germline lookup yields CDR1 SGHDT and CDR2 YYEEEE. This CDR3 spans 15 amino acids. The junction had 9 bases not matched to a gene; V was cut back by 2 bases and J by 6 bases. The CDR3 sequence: CASSFPLATKDTQYF. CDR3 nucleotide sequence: TGTGCCAGCAGCTTTCCACTAGCGACAAAGGATACGCAGTATTTT.

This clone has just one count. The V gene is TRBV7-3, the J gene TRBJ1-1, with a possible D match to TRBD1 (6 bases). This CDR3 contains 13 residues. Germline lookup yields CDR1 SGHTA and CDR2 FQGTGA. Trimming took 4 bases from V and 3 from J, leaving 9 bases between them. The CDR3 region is CASSSNRDTEAFF. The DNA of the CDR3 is TGTGCCAGCAGCTCGAACAGGGACACTGAAGCTTTCTTT.

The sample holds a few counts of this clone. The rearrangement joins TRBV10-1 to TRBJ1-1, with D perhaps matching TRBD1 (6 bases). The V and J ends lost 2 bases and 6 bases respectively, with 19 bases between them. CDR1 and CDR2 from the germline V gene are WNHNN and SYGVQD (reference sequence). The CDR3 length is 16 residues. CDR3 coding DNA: TGCGCCAGCAGTGAGCGTTGTCAGGGGTTTTGCCCTGAAGCTTTCTTT. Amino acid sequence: CASSERCQGFCPEAFF.

The CDR3 loop reads CASSIRGTGSTDTQYF. CDR3 sequence (DNA): TGTGCCAGTAGTATCAGGGGGACAGGAAGCACAGATACGCAGTATTTT. The rearrangement links TRBV19 to TRBJ2-3, with TRBD1 matching 8 bases. Unmatched junction bases numbered 5, after V lost 3 bases and J lost 0 bases. Germline-derived CDR1 and CDR2 are LNHDA and SQIVND (reference sequence). The length of the CDR3 is 16 residues.